The 15 T cell receptor beta chains listed next were all sequenced from one sample in a study of blood T cell repertoires in COVID-19. Sequenced by immunoSEQ multiplex PCR; TCRdb stores in-frame clones only, minus some. The sample lists approximately 59,000 clones; roughly three quarters were seen once. The sample taken for sequencing was peripheral blood. These receptor sequences come from an elderly man with acute or convalescent COVID-19.

The chain uses TRBV5-1 and TRBJ2-5, with 7 nucleotides matching TRBD1. The junction had 8 bases not matched to a gene; V was cut back by 4 bases and J by 5 bases. CDR1 is SGHRS, CDR2 YFSETQ, per germline. The CDR3 is 14 residues long. This CDR3 is CASSQTGSGETQYF. In DNA, the CDR3 is TGCGCCAGCAGCCAGACAGGGTCAGGGGAGACCCAGTACTTC.

V usage is TRBV5-1 and J usage is TRBJ2-7; the match to TRBD2 covers 7 bases. The CDR3 totals 13 residues. V was pared by 0 bases and J by 7 bases, with 4 bases of the junction left unmatched. Germline V CDR1 and CDR2: SGHRS, YFSETQ. The DNA of the CDR3 is TGCGCCAGCAGCTTGGTAATCGGGAGGGAGCAGTACTTC. Encoded protein: CASSLVIGREQYF.

The gene calls are TRBV5-6 and TRBJ2-2, with D maybe TRBD1 (6 bases). Per the germline V gene, CDR1 is SGHDT and CDR2 is YYEEEE. Deletions cut 1 base from V and 0 bases from J, with 10 bases between. The CDR3 loop spans 16 amino acids. The CDR3 protein is CASSLLEGANTGELFF. The CDR3 DNA reads as TGTGCCAGCAGCTTGTTAGAGGGGGCGAACACCGGGGAGCTGTTTTTT. Full variable domain (rest looked up from reference TRBV5-6 and TRBJ2-2): DAGVTQSPTHLIKTRGQQVTLRCSPKSGHDTVSWYQQALGQGPQFIFQYYEEEERQRGNFPDRFSGHQFPNYSSELNVNALLLGDSALYLCASSLLEGANTGELFFGEGSRLTVL.

This chain connects TRBV7-8 to TRBJ2-2; D is perhaps TRBD2 (5 bases). CDR1 and CDR2 (germline): SGHVS, FQNEAQ. This CDR3 region has 14 residues. Trimming took 6 bases from V and 6 from J, leaving 14 bases between them. DNA for the CDR3: TGTGCCAGCAGTAATCCCCTCGGGGCCGGGGAGCTGTTTTTT. Its translation: CASSNPLGAGELFF.

This clone was counted between two and nine times. The V call is TRBV19, the J call TRBJ1-6; D not resolved. CDR3 length equals 13 residues. Per the germline V gene, CDR1 is LNHDA and CDR2 is SQIVND (reference sequence). The V gene lost 4 bases and the J gene lost 10 bases, with 11 bases spanning the gap. CDR3 sequence: CASSTQVGSPLHF. As DNA, the CDR3 is TGTGCCAGTAGTACCCAGGTTGGATCACCCCTCCACTTT.

This clone occurred a few times. V and J are TRBV5-4 and TRBJ1-2; 10 bases fit TRBD1. CDR3 length equals 14 residues. The trim removed 4 bases at V and 5 bases at J, leaving 5 bases unmatched. Germline loops: CDR1 SGHNT, CDR2 YYREEE (reference sequence). As DNA, the CDR3 is TGTGCCAGCAGCAGCGCGGACAGGGGGTATGGCTACACCTTC. Translation: CASSSADRGYGYTF. The full variable domain, its missing parts supplied by reference TRBV5-4 and TRBJ1-2, is ETGVTQSPTHLIKTRGQQVTLRCSSQSGHNTVSWYQQALGQGPQFIFQYYREEENGRGNFPPRFSGLQFPNYSSELNVNALELDDSALYLCASSSADRGYGYTFGSGTRLTVV.

V and J are TRBV28 and TRBJ1-2; 12 bases line up with TRBD1. The germline gives CDR1 MDHEN, CDR2 SYDVKM. V was pared by 6 bases and J by 6 bases, with 8 bases of the junction left unmatched. This CDR3 has 15 amino acids. CDR3 sequence: CASSEGGTGGHGYTF. CDR3 bases: TGTGCCAGCAGCGAAGGGGGGACAGGGGGCCATGGCTACACCTTC.

The rearrangement uses TRBV10-3 and TRBJ2-2; D may be TRBD1 (6 bases). The germline V gene encodes CDR1 ENHRY and CDR2 SYGVKD. V lost 6 bases and J lost 4, with 12 bases in between. This CDR3 is built from 14 residues. The CDR3 is CAIRTQGTTGELFF. In nucleotides, the CDR3 is TGTGCCATCAGAACACAGGGTACCACCGGGGAGCTGTTTTTT.

The genes are TRBV5-1 and TRBJ2-3, with 9 positions matching TRBD2. This CDR3 is 15 amino acids long. J gave up 2 bases and V 3 bases, and 4 bases lay outside the gene matches. The germline gives CDR1 SGHRS, CDR2 YFSETQ. Written as DNA, the CDR3 is TGCGCCAGCAGCTGGGGACTAGCAGACACAGATACGCAGTATTTT. Protein sequence: CASSWGLADTDTQYF.

This clone was seen a single time. The chain carries TRBV5-1 and TRBJ2-2, with a tentative D call TRBD2 (7 bases). The CDR3 is 15 residues long. Trimming pared 0 bases from V and 5 bases from J, leaving 11 bases between. Per germline, CDR1 SGHRS and CDR2 YFSETQ. The CDR3 sequence: CASSLGGGRTGELFF. Written as DNA, the CDR3 is TGCGCCAGCAGCTTGGGCGGGGGCCGTACCGGGGAGCTGTTTTTT. Complete variable domain (other parts from reference TRBV5-1 and TRBJ2-2): KAGVTQTPRYLIKTRGQQVTLSCSPISGHRSVSWYQQTPGQGLQFLFEYFSETQRNKGNFPGRFSGRQFSNSRSEMNVSTLELGDSALYLCASSLGGGRTGELFFGEGSRLTVL.

The chain links TRBV15 to TRBJ2-2; maybe TRBD2 (6 bases). V lost 5 bases to trimming and J lost 7 bases, with 20 bases between them. The CDR3 covers 16 residues. The V gene's germline CDR1 is LNHNV and CDR2 YYDKDF (reference sequence). CDR3 nucleotides: TGTGCCACCAGCCCATGGCGGGACCCTTTTGACGGGGAGCTGTTTTTT. The encoded protein is CATSPWRDPFDGELFF.

J is TRBJ2-3 and V is TRBV2, with 11 positions matching TRBD2. Trimming cost V 4 bases and J 2 bases; bases outside gene matches: 5. Germline-derived CDR1 and CDR2 are SNHLY and FYNNEI. This CDR3 region has 16 residues. The CDR3 reads CASSVGTSGITDTQYF. The CDR3 bases are TGTGCCAGCAGTGTAGGGACTAGCGGAATCACAGATACGCAGTATTTT. The full variable domain, its missing parts supplied by reference TRBV2 and TRBJ2-3, is EPEVTQTPSHQVTQMGQEVILRCVPISNHLYFYWYRQILGQKVEFLVSFYNNEISEKSEIFDDQFSVERPDGSNFTLKIRSTKLEDSAMYFCASSVGTSGITDTQYFGPGTRLTVL.

The chain couples TRBV7-9 to TRBJ1-1; no clear D. The ends were cut back, 4 bases at V and 8 bases at J, with 14 bases in the middle. CDR1 and CDR2 from the germline V gene are SEHNR and FQNEAQ (reference sequence). There are 13 residues in the CDR3. This CDR3 is CASSSLSDSEAFF. In nucleotides, the CDR3 is TGTGCCAGCAGCTCCCTATCTGATAGCGAAGCTTTCTTT.

The CDR3 here is CASSRQSSYNEQFF. CDR3 coding DNA: TGTGCCAGCAGCCGACAGAGCTCCTACAATGAGCAGTTCTTC. V and J are TRBV28 and TRBJ2-1, with D possibly TRBD1 on 5 matching bases. This CDR3 spans 14 amino acids. The V end lost 6 bases, the J end lost 0 bases, and 9 bases lay between the germline ends. Germline V CDR1 and CDR2: MDHEN, SYDVKM. The full variable domain, rest sourced from reference TRBV28 and TRBJ2-1, is DVKVTQSSRYLVKRTGEKVFLECVQDMDHENMFWYRQDPGLGLRLIYFSYDVKMKEKGDIPEGYSVSREKKERFSLILESASTNQTSMYLCASSRQSSYNEQFFGPGTRLTVL.

J is TRBJ2-1 and V is TRBV5-6, with TRBD2 as a possible D gene (5 bases). V lost 4 bases and J 3 bases, leaving 11 bases between the germline ends. This CDR3 has 14 residues. Germline assignment: CDR1 SGHDT and CDR2 YYEEEE. CDR3 residues: CASSLASNYNEQFF. Written as DNA, the CDR3 is TGTGCCAGCAGCCTGGCTAGCAACTACAATGAGCAGTTCTTC.